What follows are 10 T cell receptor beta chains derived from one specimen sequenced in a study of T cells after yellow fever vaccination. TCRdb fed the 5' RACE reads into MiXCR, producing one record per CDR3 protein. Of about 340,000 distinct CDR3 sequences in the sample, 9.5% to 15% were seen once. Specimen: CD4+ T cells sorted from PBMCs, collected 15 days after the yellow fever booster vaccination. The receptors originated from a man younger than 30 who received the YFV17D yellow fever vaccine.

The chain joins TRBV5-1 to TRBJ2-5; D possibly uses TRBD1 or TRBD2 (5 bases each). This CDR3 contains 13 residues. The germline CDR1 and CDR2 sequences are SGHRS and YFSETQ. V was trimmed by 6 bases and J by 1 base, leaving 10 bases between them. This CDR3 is CASNFGTQETQYF. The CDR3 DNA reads TGCGCCAGCAACTTCGGGACCCAAGAGACCCAGTACTTC.

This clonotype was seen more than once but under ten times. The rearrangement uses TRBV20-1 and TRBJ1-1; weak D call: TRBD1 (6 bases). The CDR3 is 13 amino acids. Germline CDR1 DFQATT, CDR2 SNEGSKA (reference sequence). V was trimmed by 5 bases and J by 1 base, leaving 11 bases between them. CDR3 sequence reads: CSAAGTSNTEAFF. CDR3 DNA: TGCAGTGCTGCCGGGACATCGAACACTGAAGCTTTCTTT.

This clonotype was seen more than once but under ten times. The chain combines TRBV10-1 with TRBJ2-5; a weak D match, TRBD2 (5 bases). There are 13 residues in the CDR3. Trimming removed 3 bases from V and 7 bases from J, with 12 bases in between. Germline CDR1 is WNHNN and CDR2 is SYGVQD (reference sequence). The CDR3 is CASSDEGRGTQYF. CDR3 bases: TGCGCCAGCAGTGATGAGGGCCGGGGGACCCAGTACTTC.

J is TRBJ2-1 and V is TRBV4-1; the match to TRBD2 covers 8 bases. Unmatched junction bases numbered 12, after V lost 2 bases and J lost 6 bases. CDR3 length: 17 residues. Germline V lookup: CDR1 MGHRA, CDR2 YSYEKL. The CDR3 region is CASSQPTGGARRNEQFF. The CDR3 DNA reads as TGCGCCAGCAGCCAACCCACGGGGGGGGCTAGACGCAATGAGCAGTTCTTC.

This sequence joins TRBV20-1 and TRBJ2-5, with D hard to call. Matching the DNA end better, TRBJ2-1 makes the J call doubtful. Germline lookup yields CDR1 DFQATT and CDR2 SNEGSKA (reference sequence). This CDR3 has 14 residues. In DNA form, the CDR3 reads TGCAGTGCTAGAGGTCCTGGTCAGCAAGAGACCCAGTTCTTC. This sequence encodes CSARGPGQQETQFF.

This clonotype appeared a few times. The CDR3 reads CASSLASGPETQYF. The CDR3 nucleotides are TGTGCCAGCAGTTTAGCTAGCGGCCCAGAGACCCAGTACTTC. The chain employs TRBV12-3 or TRBV12-4 and TRBJ2-5; weak D call: TRBD2 (6 bases). This CDR3 is built from 14 residues. The V end lost 0 bases, the J end lost 4 bases, and 9 bases lay between the germline ends.

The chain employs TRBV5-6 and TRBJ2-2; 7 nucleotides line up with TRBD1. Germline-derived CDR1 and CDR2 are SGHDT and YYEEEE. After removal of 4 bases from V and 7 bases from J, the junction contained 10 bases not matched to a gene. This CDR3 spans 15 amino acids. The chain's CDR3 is CASSDDRVRNGELFF. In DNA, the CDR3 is TGTGCCAGCAGCGACGACAGGGTTCGAAACGGGGAGCTGTTTTTT.

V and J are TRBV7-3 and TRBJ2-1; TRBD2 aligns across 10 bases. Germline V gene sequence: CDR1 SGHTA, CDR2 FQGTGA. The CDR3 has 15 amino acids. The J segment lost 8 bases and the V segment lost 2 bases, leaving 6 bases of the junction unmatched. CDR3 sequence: CASSLQAGGRDEQFF. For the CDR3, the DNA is TGTGCCAGCAGCTTACAAGCGGGGGGGCGGGATGAGCAGTTCTTC.

Written as DNA, the CDR3 is TGTGCCAGCAGCCCACAACAGGGGTGGGGGGCCAACGTCCTGACTTTC. It encodes CASSPQQGWGANVLTF. The chain uses TRBV7-9 and TRBJ2-6, with TRBD1 matching 7 bases. CDR1 and CDR2 (germline): SEHNR, FQNEAQ (reference sequence). After removal of 5 bases from V and 4 bases from J, the junction contained 8 bases not matched to a gene. CDR3 length: 16 residues.

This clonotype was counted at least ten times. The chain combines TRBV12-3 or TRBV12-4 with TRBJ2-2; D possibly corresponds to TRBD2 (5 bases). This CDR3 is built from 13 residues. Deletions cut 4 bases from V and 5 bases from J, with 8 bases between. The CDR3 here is CASSYTRTGELFF. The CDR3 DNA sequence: TGTGCCAGCAGTTATACTAGAACCGGGGAGCTGTTTTTT.